This T cell receptor beta chain was profiled in a study of T cells in Graves' hyperthyroidism and ophthalmopathy. Background on the study: The blood sample was taken at first diagnosis, before treatment began.

Notes on the study in general: Ophthalmopathy was identified by the model a median about six months ahead of onset. Researchers found most expanded thyroid clonotypes above 0.001 in blood as well.

A remark on this clonotype: The antigen remains undetermined.

The CDR3 loop spans 14 amino acids. CDR1 SGDLS and CDR2 YYNGEE come from the germline V gene. Trimming removed 5 bases at V and 1 base at J, with 13 bases between. The definition of stable Graves' hyperthyroidism was no ophthalmopathy progression within 18 months. Authors of the study amplified TCR beta CDR3 regions from RNA transcripts. In the first-round RT-PCR of the TCR CDR3, the HTBI primer set was used. TCRdb re-analysed the multiplex PCR reads in MiXCR, keeping a single row per CDR3 protein. The repertoire includes 750,000 to 900,000 distinct CDR3 sequences, over 35% of them detected once, and more than 7% sits in the top ten.

This clonotype was obtained from a man aged 18 to 29 with Graves' hyperthyroidism. The sequencing input was blood. This chain connects TRBV9 to TRBJ2-7, with D hard to call. CDR3 amino acids: CASSLWSSSYEQYF. Here the CDR3 DNA reads TGTGCCAGCAGTTTATGGAGCAGTTCCTACGAGCAGTACTTC.